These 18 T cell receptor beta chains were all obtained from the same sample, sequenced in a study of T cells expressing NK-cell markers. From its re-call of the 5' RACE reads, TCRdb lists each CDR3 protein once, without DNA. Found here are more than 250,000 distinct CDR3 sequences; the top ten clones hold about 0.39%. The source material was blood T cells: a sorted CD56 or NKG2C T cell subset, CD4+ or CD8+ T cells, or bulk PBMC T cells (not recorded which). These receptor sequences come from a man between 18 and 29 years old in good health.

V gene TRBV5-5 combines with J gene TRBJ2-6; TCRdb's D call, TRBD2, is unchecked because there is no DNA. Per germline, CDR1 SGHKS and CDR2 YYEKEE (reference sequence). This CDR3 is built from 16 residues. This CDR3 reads CASSPPHHSGRNVLTF.

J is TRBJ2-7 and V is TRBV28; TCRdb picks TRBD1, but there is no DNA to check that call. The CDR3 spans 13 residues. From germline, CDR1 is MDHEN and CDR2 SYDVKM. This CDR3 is CASSPPPSYEQYF.

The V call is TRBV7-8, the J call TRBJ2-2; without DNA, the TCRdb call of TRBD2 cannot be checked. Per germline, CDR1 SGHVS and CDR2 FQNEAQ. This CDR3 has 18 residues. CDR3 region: CASSLGDSGRANTGELFF.

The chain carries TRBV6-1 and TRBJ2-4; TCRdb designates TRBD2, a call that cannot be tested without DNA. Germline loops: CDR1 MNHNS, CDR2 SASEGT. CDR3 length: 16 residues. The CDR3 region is CASSELTAGEGNIQYF.

The CDR3 is CATRPQGGNTEAFF. The gene calls are TRBV24-1 and TRBJ1-1; TCRdb lists TRBD1, though no DNA is available to test this call. CDR3 size: 14 residues. Germline V gene sequence: CDR1 KGHDR, CDR2 SFDVKD.

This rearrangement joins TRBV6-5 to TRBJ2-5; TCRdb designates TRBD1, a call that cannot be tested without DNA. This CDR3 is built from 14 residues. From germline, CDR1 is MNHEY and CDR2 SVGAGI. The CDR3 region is CASSYSGGKETQYF.

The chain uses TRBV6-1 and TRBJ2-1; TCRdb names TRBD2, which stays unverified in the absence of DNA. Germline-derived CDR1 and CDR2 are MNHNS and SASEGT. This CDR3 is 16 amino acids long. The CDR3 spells CASRAGLAGPWDEQFF.

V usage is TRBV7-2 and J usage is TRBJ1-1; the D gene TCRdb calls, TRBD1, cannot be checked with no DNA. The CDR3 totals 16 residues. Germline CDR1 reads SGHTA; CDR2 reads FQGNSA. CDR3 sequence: CASSRRLTGSVAEAFF. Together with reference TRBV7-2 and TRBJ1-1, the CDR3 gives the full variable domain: GAGVSQSPSNKVTEKGKDVELRCDPISGHTALYWYRQSLGQGLEFLIYFQGNSAPDKSGLPSDRFSAERTGGSVSTLTIQRTQQEDSAVYLCASSRRLTGSVAEAFFGQGTRLTVV.

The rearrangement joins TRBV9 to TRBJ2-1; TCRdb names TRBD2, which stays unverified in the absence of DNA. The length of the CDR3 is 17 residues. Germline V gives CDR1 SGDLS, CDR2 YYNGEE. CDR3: CASSVTPRGGRVDEQFF.

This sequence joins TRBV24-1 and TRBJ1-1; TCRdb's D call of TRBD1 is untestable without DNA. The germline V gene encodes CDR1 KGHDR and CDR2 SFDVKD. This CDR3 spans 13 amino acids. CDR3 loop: CATSDFSGGEAFF.

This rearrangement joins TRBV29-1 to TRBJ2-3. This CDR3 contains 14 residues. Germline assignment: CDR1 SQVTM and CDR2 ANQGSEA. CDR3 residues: CSVAVTTDTDTQYF.

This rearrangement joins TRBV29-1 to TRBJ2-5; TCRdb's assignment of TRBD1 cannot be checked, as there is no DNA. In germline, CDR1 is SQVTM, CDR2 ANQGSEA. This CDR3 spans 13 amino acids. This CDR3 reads CSVEWGAGETQYF.

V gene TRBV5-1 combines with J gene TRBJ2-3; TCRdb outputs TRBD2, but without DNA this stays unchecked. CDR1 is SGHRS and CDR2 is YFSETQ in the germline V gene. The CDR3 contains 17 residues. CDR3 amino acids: CASSLVSGRSRTDTQYF.

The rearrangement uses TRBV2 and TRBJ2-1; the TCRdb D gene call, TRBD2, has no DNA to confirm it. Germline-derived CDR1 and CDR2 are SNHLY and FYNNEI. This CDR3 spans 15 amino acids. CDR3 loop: CASLRDSSSYNEQFF.

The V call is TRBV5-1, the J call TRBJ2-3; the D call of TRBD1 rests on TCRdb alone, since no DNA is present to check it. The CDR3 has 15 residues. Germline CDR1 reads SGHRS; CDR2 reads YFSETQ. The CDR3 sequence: CASSETGISTDTQYF.

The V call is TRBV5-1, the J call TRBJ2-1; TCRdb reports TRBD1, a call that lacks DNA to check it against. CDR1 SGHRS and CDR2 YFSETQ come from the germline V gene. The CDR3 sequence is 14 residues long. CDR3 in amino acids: CASSLWSGADEQFF.

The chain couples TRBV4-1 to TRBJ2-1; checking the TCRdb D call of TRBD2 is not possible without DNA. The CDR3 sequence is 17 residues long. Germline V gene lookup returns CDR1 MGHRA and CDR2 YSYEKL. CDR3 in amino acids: CASSQDVLGLDGNEQFF.

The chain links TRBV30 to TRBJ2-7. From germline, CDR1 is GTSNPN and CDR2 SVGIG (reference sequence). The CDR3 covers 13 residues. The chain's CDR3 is CAWSVQTSYEQYF.